The 31 T cell receptor beta chains given below trace back to one sample, sequenced in a study of CD8+CD57+ T cells in acquired aplastic anemia. Genomic DNA constituted the template upon which TCR beta VDJ and CDR3 profiling was performed. Using its own MiXCR run on the reads, TCRdb lists one record per CDR3 protein. The top ten clones hold roughly 29% of a sample with around 190,000 distinct CDR3 sequences, around 63% of them seen once. The sequencing sample was made of sorted CD4+, CD8+, or CD8+CD57+ T cells (not recorded which) from PBMCs. The receptor set was obtained from a human donor in good health.

The chain joins TRBV12-3 or TRBV12-4 to TRBJ1-1, with TRBD1 identical over 8 bases. This CDR3 is built from 12 residues. The V segment lost 6 bases and the J segment 8 bases; nucleotides outside the gene matches: 5. CDR3 nucleotide sequence: TGTGCCAGCAGAGATAGGACAGGGGAAGCTTTCTTT. It is translated as CASRDRTGEAFF.

This clonotype was picked up a small number of times. The chain carries TRBV6-2 or TRBV6-3 and TRBJ1-5, with D possibly TRBD1 on 5 matching bases. This CDR3 contains 15 residues. The V end was cut by 2 bases, the J end by 3 bases, with 11 bases between. Germline values: CDR1 MNHEY, CDR2 SVGEGT. CDR3: CASSYQGSLNQPQHF. Here the CDR3 DNA reads TGTGCCAGCAGTTACCAGGGCAGCCTCAATCAGCCCCAGCATTTT.

The chain recombines TRBV20-1 with TRBJ1-1, with a weak D call TRBD1 (6 bases). Germline V gene sequence: CDR1 DFQATT, CDR2 SNEGSKA (reference sequence). The CDR3 length is 11 residues. Trimming took off 4 bases at V and 4 bases at J, with 7 bases between the two ends. The CDR3 nucleotides are TGCAGTGCTAACAGGGCCACTGAAGCTTTCTTT. It encodes CSANRATEAFF.

The chain uses TRBV27 and TRBJ1-5, with a weak D call TRBD1 (5 bases). V dropped 3 bases and J dropped 2 bases, with 8 bases sitting between them. Germline V CDR1 and CDR2: MNHEY, SMNVEV (reference sequence). The CDR3 totals 14 residues. The CDR3 DNA reads TGTGCCAGCAGTTTCGGGGCGGGCAATCAGCCCCAGCATTTT. Protein: CASSFGAGNQPQHF.

This clonotype was recorded only once. CDR3 in DNA: TGTGCCACCAGTGGTCCAGGGGGCACGTACCAAGAGACCCAGTACTTC. Its protein product is CATSGPGGTYQETQYF. The V and J genes are TRBV24-1 and TRBJ2-5; TRBD1 matches at 8 bases. CDR3 length equals 16 residues. V shed 5 bases, J shed 0 bases, and the junction held 7 bases outside the gene matches. From germline, CDR1 is KGHDR and CDR2 SFDVKD.

Only one count was recorded for this clonotype. The CDR3 coding sequence is TGCAGCGTTGAACAGAACTATGGCTACACCTTC. Amino acid sequence: CSVEQNYGYTF. The chain couples TRBV29-1 to TRBJ1-2; no firm D call. Per germline, CDR1 SQVTM and CDR2 ANQGSEA. This CDR3 contains 11 residues. Trimming left V 2 bases short and J 2 bases short, with 3 bases between. Drawing the rest from reference TRBV29-1 and TRBJ1-2, the complete variable domain is SAVISQKPSRDICQRGTSLTIQCQVDSQVTMMFWYRQQPGQSLTLIATANQGSEATYESGFVIDKFPISRPNLTFSTLTVSNMSPEDSSIYLCSVEQNYGYTFGSGTRLTVV.

The chain has TRBV9 and TRBJ2-5; 8 nucleotides match TRBD2. Germline CDR1 reads SGDLS; CDR2 reads YYNGEE. V gave up 4 bases and J gave up 1 base; unmatched junction bases: 9. The CDR3 is 16 residues long. The CDR3 region has the DNA TGTGCCAGCAGCAGCCGGGGGGGGAGCGCCCAAGAGACCCAGTACTTC. It encodes CASSSRGGSAQETQYF.

This clonotype was detected ten times or more. This sequence joins TRBV27 and TRBJ2-7; D is perhaps TRBD1 or TRBD2 (6 bases each). Trimming pared 7 bases from V and 4 bases from J, leaving 20 bases between. Germline V lookup: CDR1 MNHEY, CDR2 SMNVEV (reference sequence). The CDR3 covers 15 residues. CDR3 nucleotides: TGTGCCAGCACCTTAGGAGGGGGGCGATTGTACGAGCAGTACTTC. Translated, it gives CASTLGGGRLYEQYF.

V is TRBV5-1 and J is TRBJ1-1, with D perhaps TRBD1 (5 bases). The CDR3 covers 14 residues. From germline, CDR1 is SGHRS and CDR2 YFSETQ. V was shortened by 4 bases and J by 7 bases, with 17 bases between the two germline ends. CDR3 sequence: CASSAGDPRGEAFF. For the CDR3, the DNA is TGCGCCAGCAGCGCGGGGGACCCTCGAGGTGAAGCTTTCTTT.

This clonotype was seen more than once but under ten times. The chain links TRBV7-2 to TRBJ1-1, with D unclear. Looked up from germline, CDR1 is SGHTA and CDR2 is FQGNSA. Trimming cost V 1 base and J 4 bases, with 7 bases left between them. The CDR3 has 13 residues. The CDR3: CASSLVGSTEAFF. The DNA of the CDR3 is TGTGCCAGCAGCTTAGTGGGAAGCACTGAAGCTTTCTTT.

CDR3 loop: CSVSPGTGPYEQYF. The CDR3 region has the DNA TGCAGTGTATCGCCCGGGACAGGGCCATACGAGCAGTACTTC. The V and J genes are TRBV20-1 and TRBJ2-7; 9 bases match TRBD1. V dropped 7 bases and J dropped 4; count of bases not matched to a gene: 11. Germline V gene data show CDR1 as DFQATT and CDR2 as SNEGSKA (reference sequence). The CDR3 covers 14 residues.

This clonotype turned up a few times. The V and J genes are TRBV9 and TRBJ1-4; D call uncertain. This CDR3 has 15 amino acids. The V gene's germline CDR1 is SGDLS and CDR2 YYNGEE. V gave up 3 bases and J gave up 0 bases, with 9 bases separating them. The CDR3 DNA reads as TGTGCCAGCAGCGGAGGACCTGCAACTAATGAAAAACTGTTTTTT. This gives the protein CASSGGPATNEKLFF. Variable domain in full (rest from reference TRBV9 and TRBJ1-4): DSGVTQTPKHLITATGQRVTLRCSPRSGDLSVYWYQQSLDQGLQFLIQYYNGEERAKGNILERFSAQQFPDLHSELNLSSLELGDSALYFCASSGGPATNEKLFFGSGTQLSVL.

The chain couples TRBV6-5 to TRBJ2-7; D is unresolved. Germline V gene data show CDR1 as MNHEY and CDR2 as SVGAGI. V lost 2 bases and J 0 bases, leaving 11 bases between the germline ends. The length of the CDR3 is 15 residues. CDR3 sequence (DNA): TGTGCCAGCAGTTACCCGAGTGCTAGCTCCTACGAGCAGTACTTC. It codes for CASSYPSASSYEQYF.

This rearrangement joins TRBV29-1 to TRBJ2-1; TRBD2 matches 10 bases. Trimming cost V 8 bases and J 1 base; bases outside gene matches: 8. There are 15 residues in the CDR3. Germline loops: CDR1 SQVTM, CDR2 ANQGSEA. The CDR3 here is CSSDKGLASYNEQFF. In DNA, the CDR3 is TGCAGCAGTGACAAGGGACTAGCGTCCTACAATGAGCAGTTCTTC.

The table lists this clonotype with many counts. The chain joins TRBV29-1 to TRBJ1-1; 7 bases line up with TRBD1. V shed 4 bases, J shed 8 bases, and the junction held 4 bases outside the gene matches. The CDR3 is made up of 11 amino acids. The germline V gene encodes CDR1 SQVTM and CDR2 ANQGSEA. CDR3 sequence: CSVVGQREAFF. CDR3 sequence (DNA): TGCAGCGTTGTGGGACAGAGAGAAGCTTTCTTT.

This clonotype was seen at least ten times. The chain links TRBV10-2 to TRBJ2-7; D unresolved. Germline lookup yields CDR1 WSHSY and CDR2 SAAADI. V lost 6 bases, J lost 5 bases, and 8 bases lay in between. This CDR3 is 11 amino acids long. The CDR3: CASRANDEQYF. The CDR3 bases are TGCGCCAGCAGGGCTAACGACGAGCAGTACTTC.

V usage is TRBV20-1 and J usage is TRBJ1-1; perhaps TRBD1 as D (5 bases). Trimming cost V 2 bases and J 4 bases, with 17 bases left between them. The CDR3 sequence is 15 residues long. Germline CDR1 is DFQATT and CDR2 is SNEGSKA (reference sequence). The CDR3 DNA is TGCAGTGCTAGACCGCTCGGGGGGGGTGGCACTGAAGCTTTCTTT. Amino acid sequence: CSARPLGGGGTEAFF.

The chain has TRBV15 and TRBJ2-7; TRBD2 aligns across 10 bases. CDR1 LNHNV and CDR2 YYDKDF come from the germline V gene (reference sequence). The J segment lost 6 bases and the V segment lost 0 bases, leaving 2 bases of the junction unmatched. The CDR3 is made up of 14 amino acids. This CDR3 reads CATSRDSGRFEQYF. CDR3 bases: TGTGCCACCAGCAGAGATAGCGGGAGGTTCGAGCAGTACTTC.

The chain uses TRBV14 and TRBJ2-7; 13 bases are a match to TRBD2. CDR3 length: 15 amino acids. Trimming cost V 3 bases and J 6 bases; bases outside gene matches: 5. Germline lookup yields CDR1 SGHDN and CDR2 FVKESK. CDR3 protein: CASSHGLAGAIEQYF. CDR3 DNA: TGTGCCAGCAGCCACGGACTAGCGGGGGCGATCGAGCAGTACTTC.

This clonotype occurred many times. This chain uses TRBV4-3 with TRBJ2-7; D ambiguous. V dropped 1 base and J dropped 5 bases, with 12 bases sitting between them. This CDR3 has 14 amino acids. CDR1 is LGHNA and CDR2 is YSLEER in the germline V gene. Here the CDR3 reads CASSQGPRDHEQYF. For the CDR3, the DNA is TGCGCCAGCAGCCAAGGTCCCAGAGATCACGAGCAGTACTTC.

The J gene is TRBJ2-3, the V gene TRBV29-1; 13 nucleotides line up with TRBD2. The CDR3 is 14 residues long. CDR1 SQVTM and CDR2 ANQGSEA come from the germline V gene. V lost 7 bases and J lost 5; bases outside the gene matches: 6. DNA of the CDR3: TGCAGCGGTAGGACTAGCGGGAGACGAGATACGCAGTATTTT. It yields the protein CSGRTSGRRDTQYF.

This clonotype is a singleton in its sample. It may be a read error: a sequence one base away is much more abundant. CDR3 region: CASSLCGPQETQYF. The CDR3 region has the DNA TGTGCCAGCAGCTTGTGCGGGCCCCAAGAGACCCAGTACTTC. The chain carries TRBV5-4 and TRBJ2-5; weak D call: TRBD2 (5 bases). Germline CDR1 reads SGHNT; CDR2 reads YYREEE (reference sequence). Trimming left V 1 base short and J 1 base short, with 8 bases between. The CDR3 runs to 14 residues.

The genes are TRBV7-2 and TRBJ1-2, with 8 bases aligning to TRBD1. The CDR3 length is 14 residues. V was pared by 3 bases and J by 8 bases, with 8 bases of the junction left unmatched. Germline CDR1 SGHTA, CDR2 FQGNSA. Written as DNA, the CDR3 is TGTGCCAGCAGCTTTGCAGGGGGCGCGGAGGGCTACACCTTC. It specifies CASSFAGGAEGYTF.

This clonotype came up many times. This chain links TRBV9 with TRBJ1-2; the D gene is possibly TRBD1 (5 bases). The CDR3 has 15 residues. V lost 3 bases, J lost 2 bases, and 14 bases lay in between. CDR1 and CDR2 (germline): SGDLS, YYNGEE. CDR3 protein: CASSALGQVNYGYTF. CDR3 nucleotide sequence: TGTGCCAGCAGCGCCCTGGGGCAGGTAAACTATGGCTACACCTTC.

V is TRBV5-4 and J is TRBJ2-7; D not resolved. The CDR3 length is 14 residues. The V end was cut by 2 bases, the J end by 2 bases, with 11 bases between. Per germline, CDR1 SGHNT and CDR2 YYREEE (reference sequence). The CDR3 sequence: CASSLNTAPYEQYF. The DNA of the CDR3 is TGTGCCAGCAGCTTAAACACGGCCCCCTACGAGCAGTACTTC.

The chain joins TRBV2 to TRBJ2-7; the D is unclear. Germline values: CDR1 SNHLY, CDR2 FYNNEI. V shed 1 base and J shed 2 bases, with 6 bases lying between them. The CDR3 is made up of 13 amino acids. The CDR3 nucleotides are TGTGCCAGCAGTGAAGGACCAACCTACGAGCAGTACTTC. Encoded protein: CASSEGPTYEQYF. Filled out from reference TRBV2 and TRBJ2-7, the complete variable domain reads EPEVTQTPSHQVTQMGQEVILRCVPISNHLYFYWYRQILGQKVEFLVSFYNNEISEKSEIFDDQFSVERPDGSNFTLKIRSTKLEDSAMYFCASSEGPTYEQYFGPGTRLTVT.

This chain links TRBV6-1 with TRBJ2-1; 7 positions agree with TRBD1. V shed 3 bases, J shed 2 bases, and the junction held 4 bases outside the gene matches. The CDR3 runs to 15 residues. The germline V gene encodes CDR1 MNHNS and CDR2 SASEGT. CDR3 loop: CASSDETGAYNEQFF. For the CDR3, the DNA is TGTGCCAGCAGTGACGAAACAGGGGCCTACAATGAGCAGTTCTTC.

The chain carries TRBV5-1 and TRBJ2-1, with 8 bases matching TRBD1. Germline loops: CDR1 SGHRS, CDR2 YFSETQ. The CDR3 is 17 residues long. The J segment lost 0 bases and the V segment lost 4 bases, leaving 9 bases of the junction unmatched. The CDR3 is CASSRSDRASSYNEQFF. The CDR3 nucleotides are TGCGCCAGCAGCCGTTCGGACAGGGCAAGCTCCTACAATGAGCAGTTCTTC.

This clonotype was detected a few times. The chain is built from TRBV2 and TRBJ2-7; weak D call: TRBD1 (6 bases). The CDR3 has 14 amino acids. Germline-derived CDR1 and CDR2 are SNHLY and FYNNEI. Trimming left V 3 bases short and J 2 bases short, with 11 bases between. The CDR3 reads CASSELTGAYEQYF. The CDR3 DNA reads TGTGCCAGCAGTGAGTTGACAGGAGCCTACGAGCAGTACTTC.

This clonotype has only one observation. No conserved phenylalanine or tryptophan ends this CDR3, so it is likely a read error. The DNA is left out, because the CDR3 cannot be placed on it with certainty; the CDR3 is given as TCRdb lists it. This chain uses TRBV7-3 with TRBJ1-1. Germline CDR1 is SGHTA and CDR2 is FQGTGA. The CDR3 is 9 residues long, counting both termini. This CDR3 is CASSFLGLA.

This clonotype was observed at least ten times. The chain links TRBV6-5 to TRBJ1-1; D is undetermined. V lost 8 bases and J lost 0, with 10 bases in between. Germline V gene lookup returns CDR1 MNHEY and CDR2 SVGAGI. This CDR3 is built from 13 residues. Here the CDR3 reads CASEGGLNTEAFF. The CDR3 nucleotides read TGTGCCAGCGAGGGCGGGTTGAACACTGAAGCTTTCTTT.